What follows are 18 T cell receptor beta chains derived from one specimen sequenced in a study of shared clonotypes between healthy human individuals. CD8 cells classed as naive were CD45RO-negative and positively selected for CCR7, excluding terminally differentiated effector memory CD45RA+ cells. Repertoires were generated with immunoSEQ multiplex PCR, while TCRdb's copy carries only in-frame clones and drops some. This sample has around 2.1 million clones, with about 92% found just once. Sequencing was carried out using naive CD8+ T cells from PBMCs. The source of these receptors is a man aged 18 to 29 in good health. Some clones in this sample may be carry-over from other donors' samples.

The chain recombines TRBV4-2 with TRBJ2-7; a possible D gene is TRBD2 (6 bases). V lost 0 bases and J 6 bases, leaving 18 bases between the germline ends. This CDR3 is 16 amino acids long. The germline V gene encodes CDR1 LGHNA and CDR2 YNFKEQ. The CDR3 reads CASSQEGRLGLGEQYF. In DNA form, the CDR3 reads TGTGCCAGCAGCCAAGAAGGTCGGTTGGGACTGGGCGAGCAGTACTTC.

The genes are TRBV13 and TRBJ2-3; 9 positions match TRBD1. Germline-derived CDR1 and CDR2 are PRHDT and FYEKMQ (reference sequence). The CDR3 contains 14 residues. Unmatched junction bases numbered 5, after V lost 5 bases and J lost 5 bases. The CDR3 sequence: CASSPGTGIDTQYF. CDR3 in DNA: TGTGCCAGCAGCCCCGGGACAGGGATAGATACGCAGTATTTT.

The chain joins TRBV30 to TRBJ2-2, with no clear D. The V end lost 8 bases, the J end lost 2 bases, and 6 bases lay between the germline ends. The CDR3 loop spans 11 amino acids. CDR1 and CDR2 (germline): GTSNPN, SVGIG (reference sequence). The CDR3 loop reads CALENTGELFF. The DNA of the CDR3 is TGTGCCCTCGAAAACACCGGGGAGCTGTTTTTT.

The rearrangement links TRBV9 to TRBJ1-2; D might be TRBD1 (5 bases). Germline values: CDR1 SGDLS, CDR2 YYNGEE. V shed 4 bases and J shed 7 bases, with 14 bases lying between them. This CDR3 has 13 amino acids. CDR3 sequence reads: CASSLGTYPGYTF. In DNA, the CDR3 is TGTGCCAGCAGCCTCGGGACTTACCCTGGCTACACCTTC.

This chain links TRBV9 with TRBJ2-6; 10 bases fit TRBD2. The CDR3 covers 17 residues. Trimming cost V 0 bases and J 5 bases; bases outside gene matches: 5. The germline V gene encodes CDR1 SGDLS and CDR2 YYNGEE. The CDR3 here is CASSVDFTSGRANVLTF. The DNA for the CDR3 is TGTGCCAGCAGCGTAGACTTCACTAGCGGGAGGGCCAACGTCCTGACTTTC. The entire variable domain, with the rest obtained from reference TRBV9 and TRBJ2-6, is as follows: DSGVTQTPKHLITATGQRVTLRCSPRSGDLSVYWYQQSLDQGLQFLIQYYNGEERAKGNILERFSAQQFPDLHSELNLSSLELGDSALYFCASSVDFTSGRANVLTFGAGSRLTVL.

This clone has just one count. The chain recombines TRBV28 with TRBJ2-7; TRBD2 matches 8 bases. The CDR3 is 15 residues long. Germline V gene sequence: CDR1 MDHEN, CDR2 SYDVKM. V shed 7 bases and J 4 bases; nucleotides not matched to a gene: 12. The CDR3 sequence is CASTNSGLVVYEQYF. The CDR3, as DNA: TGTGCCAGCACGAATTCGGGACTAGTGGTATACGAGCAGTACTTC.

This rearrangement joins TRBV5-6 to TRBJ2-3; D not resolved. The CDR3 contains 12 residues. The ends were cut back, 4 bases at V and 6 bases at J, with 9 bases in the middle. Germline CDR1 SGHDT, CDR2 YYEEEE. DNA for the CDR3: TGTGCCAGCAGCCTCATGCGGGATACGCAGTATTTT. Translated: CASSLMRDTQYF. The complete variable domain, with remaining parts taken from reference TRBV5-6 and TRBJ2-3, reads DAGVTQSPTHLIKTRGQQVTLRCSPKSGHDTVSWYQQALGQGPQFIFQYYEEEERQRGNFPDRFSGHQFPNYSSELNVNALLLGDSALYLCASSLMRDTQYFGPGTRLTVL.

J is TRBJ1-1 and V is TRBV18; D remains ambiguous. V lost 2 bases to trimming and J lost 3 bases, with 19 bases between them. The CDR3 has 17 amino acids. Germline V gives CDR1 KGHSH, CDR2 LQKENI. The CDR3 nucleotides are TGTGCCAGCTCACCAGGTATCACGGCCCGGTTGGACACTGAAGCTTTCTTT. It is translated as CASSPGITARLDTEAFF.

Only one count was recorded for this clone. V usage is TRBV18 and J usage is TRBJ2-3; D gene unclear. The ends were cut back, 6 bases at V and 0 bases at J, with 4 bases in the middle. The CDR3 length is 12 residues. The germline V gene encodes CDR1 KGHSH and CDR2 LQKENI. In DNA, the CDR3 is TGTGCCAGCTCCCGTAGCACAGATACGCAGTATTTT. This translates into CASSRSTDTQYF.

The V call is TRBV9, the J call TRBJ2-1; 9 nucleotides line up with TRBD2. This CDR3 comprises 17 residues. The V gene's germline CDR1 is SGDLS and CDR2 YYNGEE. V dropped 0 bases and J dropped 0; count of bases not matched to a gene: 4. The CDR3 DNA reads TGTGCCAGCAGCGTAGAAATTAGCGGGAGCTCCTACAATGAGCAGTTCTTC. It is translated as CASSVEISGSSYNEQFF. The full variable domain, completed using reference TRBV9 and TRBJ2-1, is DSGVTQTPKHLITATGQRVTLRCSPRSGDLSVYWYQQSLDQGLQFLIQYYNGEERAKGNILERFSAQQFPDLHSELNLSSLELGDSALYFCASSVEISGSSYNEQFFGPGTRLTVL.

The rearrangement uses TRBV27 and TRBJ1-1, with D perhaps TRBD1 (5 bases). CDR1 and CDR2 from the germline V gene are MNHEY and SMNVEV (reference sequence). Trimming stripped 7 bases from V and 1 base from J, with 13 bases between. CDR3 length equals 14 residues. Written as DNA, the CDR3 is TGTGCCAGCACCTATACAGGCGGGAACACTGAAGCTTTCTTT. Translation: CASTYTGGNTEAFF.

The CDR3 region has the DNA TGTGCCAGTAGTCCTACAGGGGGGCTCTCCTACGAGCAGTACTTC. Protein sequence: CASSPTGGLSYEQYF. This chain links TRBV19 with TRBJ2-7, with 8 bases matching TRBD1. There are 15 residues in the CDR3. V lost 5 bases, J lost 0 bases, and 6 bases stayed unmatched. Germline assignment: CDR1 LNHDA and CDR2 SQIVND (reference sequence).

The J gene is TRBJ1-5, the V gene TRBV27; TRBD1 matches 8 bases. With 5 bases clipped from V and 4 bases from J, the junction kept 13 bases outside the gene matches. CDR3 length: 17 residues. Germline V gene sequence: CDR1 MNHEY, CDR2 SMNVEV (reference sequence). Written as DNA, the CDR3 is TGTGCCAGCAGTCCCCGGGACAGGCTAATTGGGAATCAGCCCCAGCATTTT. It yields the protein CASSPRDRLIGNQPQHF.

The rearrangement joins TRBV6-5 to TRBJ1-5; 9 nucleotides match TRBD1. The CDR3 has 15 amino acids. Germline V gene data show CDR1 as MNHEY and CDR2 as SVGAGI. After removal of 6 bases from V and 2 bases from J, the junction contained 5 bases not matched to a gene. CDR3 loop: CASRRDRAGNQPQHF. CDR3 nucleotides: TGTGCCAGCAGGAGGGACAGGGCTGGCAATCAGCCCCAGCATTTT.

The chain is built from TRBV7-9 and TRBJ1-2, with D tentatively TRBD1 (5 bases). Per germline, CDR1 SEHNR and CDR2 FQNEAQ (reference sequence). CDR3 length equals 12 residues. Trimming took 3 bases from V and 7 from J, leaving 9 bases between them. CDR3 coding DNA: TGTGCCAGCAGCTTGCCCACAGGTGGCTACACCTTC. It yields the protein CASSLPTGGYTF.

The gene calls are TRBV19 and TRBJ2-7; the D gene is possibly TRBD2 (6 bases). The CDR3 is 16 amino acids. Trimming removed 0 bases at V and 5 bases at J, with 17 bases between. Germline values: CDR1 LNHDA, CDR2 SQIVND (reference sequence). Written as DNA, the CDR3 is TGTGCCAGTAGTATAGAGAGAGGCGGGGCCAGGAACGAGCAGTACTTC. It translates to CASSIERGGARNEQYF.

This rearrangement joins TRBV6-5 to TRBJ2-2; D could derive from TRBD1 or TRBD2 (5 bases each). Between the trimmed V and J ends, which lost 3 bases and 3 bases, there was a span of 11 bases. This CDR3 is built from 15 residues. Germline CDR1 is MNHEY and CDR2 is SVGAGI. CDR3 amino acids: CASSYWQGDTGELFF. In DNA, the CDR3 is TGTGCCAGCAGTTATTGGCAGGGAGACACCGGGGAGCTGTTTTTT.

This chain joins TRBV25-1 and TRBJ2-1; D call uncertain. The germline V gene has CDR1 MGHDK and CDR2 SYGVNS. This CDR3 is 12 amino acids long. Deletions cut 2 bases from V and 10 bases from J, with 9 bases between. The CDR3 bases are TGTGCCAGCAGTGAAATCCCCCAGGAGCAGTTCTTC. Translating gives CASSEIPQEQFF.